This passage covers 28 T cell receptor beta chains from one sample sequenced in a study of T cell clonotyping in hematopoietic cell transplantation. Repertoires were generated with immunoSEQ multiplex PCR, while TCRdb's copy carries only in-frame clones and drops some. The sample yields around 15,000 clones, about 61% seen once. This specimen consisted of PBMCs, obtained 30 days after allogeneic stem cell transplant. These receptors originate from a male patient aged 50 to 60 who had an allogeneic stem cell transplant from an unrelated donor, so T cells may come from the graft donor. Some clones in this sample may be carry-over from other donors' samples.

This sequence joins TRBV30 and TRBJ2-3, with 12 positions matching TRBD1. Trimming cost V 0 bases and J 6 bases; bases outside gene matches: 4. Germline CDR1 and CDR2: GTSNPN and SVGIG (reference sequence). The CDR3 is made up of 15 amino acids. CDR3 in DNA: TGTGCCTGGAGTGTCGGGACAGGGGGCGCTGATACGCAGTATTTT. Translated: CAWSVGTGGADTQYF. The complete variable domain, with remaining parts taken from reference TRBV30 and TRBJ2-3, reads SQTIHQWPATLVQPVGSPLSLECTVEGTSNPNLYWYRQAAGRGLQLLFYSVGIGQISSEVPQNLSASRPQDRQFILSSKKLLLSDSGFYLCAWSVGTGGADTQYFGPGTRLTVL.

The CDR3 protein is CASSLARPYEQYF. Here the CDR3 DNA reads TGTGCCAGCAGCTTAGCCCGGCCGTACGAGCAGTACTTC. The rearrangement links TRBV11-2 to TRBJ2-7; D is ambiguous. Germline V CDR1 and CDR2: SGHAT, FQNNGV. V lost 1 base, J lost 4 bases, and 8 bases lay in between. The CDR3 sequence is 13 residues long.

The genes are TRBV29-1 and TRBJ1-2, with D perhaps TRBD1 (5 bases). This CDR3 has 11 amino acids. With 6 bases removed from V and 7 bases from J, the gap between germline ends came to 12 bases. CDR1 SQVTM and CDR2 ANQGSEA come from the germline V gene. CDR3 sequence: CSVSAGSGYTF. The CDR3 region has the DNA TGCAGCGTCAGCGCAGGGAGTGGCTACACCTTC.

The rearrangement links TRBV2 to TRBJ2-1; no definite D call. The CDR3 is made up of 13 amino acids. CDR1 is SNHLY and CDR2 is FYNNEI in the germline V gene. Deletions cut 10 bases from V and 0 bases from J, with 10 bases between. CDR3 region: CAIPDSSYNEQFF. The CDR3 DNA follows: TGTGCCATTCCAGATAGCTCCTACAATGAGCAGTTCTTC.

This CDR3 reads CASSLTILGKDEQYF. Written as DNA, the CDR3 is TGTGCCAGCAGCTTGACCATACTAGGAAAAGACGAGCAGTACTTC. The V call is TRBV5-6, the J call TRBJ2-7; D perhaps matches TRBD2 (5 bases). Trimming shortened V by 1 base and J by 5 bases, and 16 bases separated the two germline ends. CDR1 and CDR2 (germline): SGHDT, YYEEEE. There are 15 residues in the CDR3. Based on the CDR3 plus reference TRBV5-6 and TRBJ2-7, the full variable domain is DAGVTQSPTHLIKTRGQQVTLRCSPKSGHDTVSWYQQALGQGPQFIFQYYEEEERQRGNFPDRFSGHQFPNYSSELNVNALLLGDSALYLCASSLTILGKDEQYFGPGTRLTVT.

This clone has a handful of counts. The gene calls are TRBV13 and TRBJ2-7, with a tentative D call TRBD2 (5 bases). Germline CDR1 PRHDT, CDR2 FYEKMQ (reference sequence). V lost 3 bases and J 0 bases, leaving 15 bases between the germline ends. This CDR3 comprises 16 residues. CDR3 residues: CASSFAGMGNSYEQYF. The CDR3 nucleotides are TGTGCCAGCAGCTTCGCCGGGATGGGAAACTCCTACGAGCAGTACTTC.

In this sample, this clone turned up a few times. The J gene is TRBJ2-7, the V gene TRBV30, with 8 bases fitting TRBD2. Germline assignment: CDR1 GTSNPN and CDR2 SVGIG (reference sequence). Trimming took 0 bases from V and 2 from J; bases not matched to a gene: 3. This CDR3 spans 14 amino acids. CDR3 loop: CAWSVDGGAYEQYF. The CDR3 DNA follows: TGTGCCTGGAGTGTTGACGGGGGGGCCTACGAGCAGTACTTC.

V and J are TRBV29-1 and TRBJ1-2; D is unclear. This CDR3 contains 12 residues. From germline, CDR1 is SQVTM and CDR2 ANQGSEA. The germline V and J ends were trimmed by 3 bases and 5 bases, with 10 bases remaining between them. The CDR3 coding sequence is TGCAGCGTTGACCGGCGGCCTTATGGCTACACCTTC. It encodes CSVDRRPYGYTF.

This chain joins TRBV30 and TRBJ2-7, with D perhaps TRBD2 (6 bases). The CDR3 is 12 amino acids. Trimming removed 8 bases at V and 4 bases at J, with 15 bases between. CDR1 GTSNPN and CDR2 SVGIG come from the germline V gene (reference sequence). CDR3 nucleotide sequence: TGTGCCCTCGCCGGGGGAGCGTACGAGCAGTACTTC. This codes for CALAGGAYEQYF.

The chain combines TRBV28 with TRBJ2-5, with D possibly TRBD2 on 6 matching bases. CDR1 MDHEN and CDR2 SYDVKM come from the germline V gene. This CDR3 contains 13 residues. Trimming pared 8 bases from V and 4 bases from J, leaving 14 bases between. Here the CDR3 reads CASAQPGVETQYF. The DNA for the CDR3 is TGTGCCAGCGCTCAACCGGGGGTAGAGACCCAGTACTTC.

The V gene is TRBV6-1, the J gene TRBJ1-2; weak D call: TRBD1 (5 bases). Germline V gene data show CDR1 as MNHNS and CDR2 as SASEGT. V was cut by 8 bases and J by 0 bases, with 13 bases left in between. This CDR3 is built from 14 residues. The CDR3: CASRGGPSNYGYTF. CDR3 DNA: TGTGCCAGCCGGGGCGGCCCTTCTAACTATGGCTACACCTTC.

The V call is TRBV28, the J call TRBJ2-3, with TRBD2 matching 12 bases. There are 16 residues in the CDR3. CDR1 is MDHEN, CDR2 SYDVKM, per germline. V shed 6 bases, J shed 2 bases, and the junction held 6 bases outside the gene matches. Written as DNA, the CDR3 is TGTGCCAGCAGCTCACTAGCGGGGGGCACCACAGATACGCAGTATTTT. It codes for CASSSLAGGTTDTQYF.

The chain employs TRBV29-1 and TRBJ2-5; D remains unclear. Germline V lookup: CDR1 SQVTM, CDR2 ANQGSEA. The V end lost 6 bases, the J end lost 5 bases, and 16 bases lay between the germline ends. The CDR3 spans 13 residues. The chain's CDR3 is CSVDLVGGETQYF. The CDR3 DNA follows: TGCAGCGTAGACCTAGTGGGTGGGGAGACCCAGTACTTC. The full variable domain, completed using reference TRBV29-1 and TRBJ2-5, is SAVISQKPSRDICQRGTSLTIQCQVDSQVTMMFWYRQQPGQSLTLIATANQGSEATYESGFVIDKFPISRPNLTFSTLTVSNMSPEDSSIYLCSVDLVGGETQYFGPGTRLLVL.

This clone appeared a single time. This sequence joins TRBV7-6 and TRBJ1-5, with a possible D match to TRBD1 (5 bases). The CDR3 length is 17 residues. Germline CDR1 reads SGHVS; CDR2 reads FNYEAQ. V lost 1 base, J lost 5 bases, and 18 bases lay in between. The CDR3 spells CASSLVVGRARDQPQHF. In nucleotides, the CDR3 is TGTGCCAGCAGCTTAGTTGTGGGCAGGGCCAGGGATCAGCCCCAGCATTTT.

This clone was observed a few times. The rearrangement joins TRBV7-8 to TRBJ1-5, with a possible D match to TRBD1 (6 bases). CDR1 is SGHVS, CDR2 FQNEAQ, per germline. This CDR3 has 15 amino acids. Trimming removed 3 bases at V and 0 bases at J, with 9 bases between. The DNA of the CDR3 is TGTGCCAGCAGCTTTATGACAGGTAGCAATCAGCCCCAGCATTTT. Translating gives CASSFMTGSNQPQHF.

This clone showed up just once. The V call is TRBV25-1, the J call TRBJ1-2, with 9 bases fitting TRBD1. The CDR3 runs 16 residues. With 8 bases clipped from V and 8 bases from J, the junction kept 18 bases outside the gene matches. Per the germline V gene, CDR1 is MGHDK and CDR2 is SYGVNS. CDR3 loop: CASSASVYGTGPGYTF. Written as DNA, the CDR3 is TGTGCCAGCTCTGCGTCGGTATACGGGACAGGGCCGGGCTACACCTTC.

The CDR3 DNA reads as TGTGCCAGCAGTCGAACAGGGGTGGGGGGCTACACCTTC. This codes for CASSRTGVGGYTF. The chain has TRBV6-5 and TRBJ1-2; TRBD1 matches 7 bases. The CDR3 totals 13 residues. V dropped 5 bases and J dropped 8; count of bases not matched to a gene: 8. Germline V gives CDR1 MNHEY, CDR2 SVGAGI.

This sequence joins TRBV25-1 and TRBJ1-1; D is unclear. V was cut by 1 base and J by 1 base, with 7 bases left in between. The CDR3 consists of 14 residues. Per germline, CDR1 MGHDK and CDR2 SYGVNS. The CDR3 bases are TGTGCCAGCAGTGAATGGAGCGAGAACACTGAAGCTTTCTTT. Encoded protein: CASSEWSENTEAFF. The full variable domain, with the rest looked up from reference TRBV25-1 and TRBJ1-1, is EADIYQTPRYLVIGTGKKITLECSQTMGHDKMYWYQQDPGMELHLIHYSYGVNSTEKGDLSSESTVSRIRTEHFPLTLESARPSHTSQYLCASSEWSENTEAFFGQGTRLTVV.

The V gene is TRBV19, the J gene TRBJ2-7; D call uncertain. Trimming stripped 5 bases from V and 3 bases from J, with 11 bases between. The germline V gene has CDR1 LNHDA and CDR2 SQIVND (reference sequence). This CDR3 has 13 amino acids. CDR3: CASSPDRSYEQYF. CDR3 nucleotides: TGTGCCAGTAGTCCGGACCGGAGCTACGAGCAGTACTTC.

The rearrangement uses TRBV25-1 and TRBJ1-2, with D hard to call. CDR3 length: 12 amino acids. V was clipped by 7 bases and J by 5 bases, with 11 bases between them. Germline lookup yields CDR1 MGHDK and CDR2 SYGVNS. The CDR3 region is CASKTPGYGYTF. CDR3 coding DNA: TGTGCCAGCAAGACCCCAGGTTATGGCTACACCTTC.

The gene calls are TRBV19 and TRBJ1-2; D gene unclear. V was shortened by 3 bases and J by 6 bases, with 8 bases between the two germline ends. The germline CDR1 and CDR2 sequences are LNHDA and SQIVND (reference sequence). The CDR3 runs to 12 residues. The CDR3, as DNA: TGTGCCAGTAGTATTCCTGGAGATGGCTACACCTTC. It translates to CASSIPGDGYTF.

This clone has only a few counts. The J gene is TRBJ2-7, the V gene TRBV5-6; 7 bases are shared with TRBD1. The trim removed 4 bases at V and 1 base at J, leaving 5 bases unmatched. This CDR3 is 14 amino acids long. CDR1 and CDR2 from the germline V gene are SGHDT and YYEEEE. CDR3 in amino acids: CASSLPGQSYEQYF. CDR3 in DNA: TGTGCCAGCAGCCTCCCGGGACAGTCCTACGAGCAGTACTTC.

The chain has TRBV6-7 and TRBJ1-2; D is uncertain. TRBV6-7 is reported as an ORF; its role is uncertain. This CDR3 region has 12 residues. V was cut by 7 bases and J by 0 bases, with 6 bases left in between. The CDR3 reads CASTVTNYGYTF. DNA for the CDR3: TGTGCCAGCACAGTTACTAACTATGGCTACACCTTC.

The rearrangement joins TRBV4-1 to TRBJ2-3; TRBD2 matches 8 bases. Germline V CDR1 and CDR2: MGHRA, YSYEKL. V lost 0 bases to trimming and J lost 3 bases; unmatched junction nucleotides: 5. This CDR3 is 16 amino acids long. In nucleotides, the CDR3 is TGCGCCAGCAGCCAAGATCCAGCGGGAGTGACAGATACGCAGTATTTT. Its translation: CASSQDPAGVTDTQYF.

The chain employs TRBV6-1 and TRBJ1-5, with a possible D match to TRBD1 (6 bases). Germline V gives CDR1 MNHNS, CDR2 SASEGT. This CDR3 is 15 amino acids long. V was cut by 5 bases and J by 4 bases, with 15 bases left in between. The CDR3 is CASSPQGFGNQPQHF. CDR3 bases: TGTGCCAGCAGTCCACAGGGTTTCGGGAATCAGCCCCAGCATTTT.

The chain has TRBV10-1 and TRBJ1-1; unclear D gene. The germline gives CDR1 WNHNN, CDR2 SYGVQD (reference sequence). V was pared by 8 bases and J by 3 bases, with 13 bases between. The CDR3 is 13 residues long. CDR3 DNA: TGCGCCAGCTCAGAGGCCCGTGACACTGAAGCTTTCTTT. As protein: CASSEARDTEAFF.

This clone was counted a few times. CDR3 coding DNA: TGTGCCAGCAGTTACTCGTGGGGACGCCCAAATGAAAAACTGTTTTTT. It encodes CASSYSWGRPNEKLFF. The V and J genes are TRBV6-5 and TRBJ1-4; perhaps TRBD1 as D (5 bases). Germline assignment: CDR1 MNHEY and CDR2 SVGAGI. Trimming removed 0 bases from V and 5 bases from J, with 13 bases in between. The length of the CDR3 is 16 residues.

This chain joins TRBV6-1 and TRBJ1-2, with a tentative D call TRBD1 (5 bases). The V gene lost 7 bases and the J gene lost 2 bases, with 11 bases spanning the gap. The germline V gene has CDR1 MNHNS and CDR2 SASEGT. The CDR3 sequence is 13 residues long. The CDR3 sequence: CASKGWGNYGYTF. CDR3 coding DNA: TGTGCCAGCAAAGGCTGGGGGAACTATGGCTACACCTTC.